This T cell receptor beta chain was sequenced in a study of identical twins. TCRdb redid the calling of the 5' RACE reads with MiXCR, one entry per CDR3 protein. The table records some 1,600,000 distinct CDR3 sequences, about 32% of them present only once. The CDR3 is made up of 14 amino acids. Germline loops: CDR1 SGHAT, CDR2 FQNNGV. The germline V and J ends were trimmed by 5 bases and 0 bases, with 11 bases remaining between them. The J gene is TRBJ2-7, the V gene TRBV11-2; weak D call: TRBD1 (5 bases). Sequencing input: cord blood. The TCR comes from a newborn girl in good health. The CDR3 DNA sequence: TGTGCCAGCAGCACTCGACAGACCTCCTACGAGCAGTACTTC. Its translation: CASSTRQTSYEQYF.